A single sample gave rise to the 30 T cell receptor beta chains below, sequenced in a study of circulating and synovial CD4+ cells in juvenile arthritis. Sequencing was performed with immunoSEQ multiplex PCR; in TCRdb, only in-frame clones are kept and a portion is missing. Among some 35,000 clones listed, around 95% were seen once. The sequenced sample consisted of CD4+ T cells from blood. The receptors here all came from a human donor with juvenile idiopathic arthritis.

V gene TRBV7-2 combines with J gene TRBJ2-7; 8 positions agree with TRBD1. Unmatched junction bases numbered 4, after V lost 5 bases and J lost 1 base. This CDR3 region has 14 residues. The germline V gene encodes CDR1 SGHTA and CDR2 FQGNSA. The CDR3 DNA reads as TGTGCCAGCAGCGTTAACAGGGGGTCCTACGAGCAGTACTTC. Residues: CASSVNRGSYEQYF.

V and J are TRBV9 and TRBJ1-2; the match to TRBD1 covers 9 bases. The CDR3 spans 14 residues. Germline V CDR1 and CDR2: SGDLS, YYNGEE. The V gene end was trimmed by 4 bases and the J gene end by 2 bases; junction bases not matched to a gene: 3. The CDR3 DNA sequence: TGTGCCAGCAGCCTAGGGACAGGGAACTATGGCTACACCTTC. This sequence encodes CASSLGTGNYGYTF.

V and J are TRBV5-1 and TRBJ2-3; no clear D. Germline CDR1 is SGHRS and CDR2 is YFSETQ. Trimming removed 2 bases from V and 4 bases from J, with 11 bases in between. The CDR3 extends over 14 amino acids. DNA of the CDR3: TGCGCCAGCAGCTTAGAGCCTGGGCCAGATACGCAGTATTTT. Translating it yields CASSLEPGPDTQYF.

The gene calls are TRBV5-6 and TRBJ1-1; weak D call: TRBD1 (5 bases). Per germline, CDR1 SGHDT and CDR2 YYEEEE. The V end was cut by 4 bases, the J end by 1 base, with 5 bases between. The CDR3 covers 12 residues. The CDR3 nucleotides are TGTGCCAGCAGCGGACAGAACACTGAAGCTTTCTTT. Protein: CASSGQNTEAFF.

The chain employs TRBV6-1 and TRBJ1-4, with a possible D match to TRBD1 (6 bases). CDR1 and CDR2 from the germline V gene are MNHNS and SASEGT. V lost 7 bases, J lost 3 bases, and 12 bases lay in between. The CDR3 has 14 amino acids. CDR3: CASTGGAANEKLFF. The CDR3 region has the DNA TGTGCCAGCACGGGGGGGGCGGCTAATGAAAAACTGTTTTTT.

The chain's CDR3 is CASSQGGPGQHTSEGANVLTF. The DNA for the CDR3 is TGTGCCAGCAGCCAAGGAGGTCCGGGACAGCACACCAGCGAGGGGGCCAACGTCCTGACTTTC. The chain links TRBV4-2 to TRBJ2-6; 7 nucleotides match TRBD1. V gave up 1 base and J gave up 4 bases; unmatched junction bases: 19. From germline, CDR1 is LGHNA and CDR2 YNFKEQ. The CDR3 has 21 residues.

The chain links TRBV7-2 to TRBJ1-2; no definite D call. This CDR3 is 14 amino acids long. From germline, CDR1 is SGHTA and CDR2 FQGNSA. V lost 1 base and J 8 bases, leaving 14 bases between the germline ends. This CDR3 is CASSLEGGRGGYTF. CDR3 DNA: TGTGCCAGCAGCTTAGAGGGAGGGCGAGGGGGCTACACCTTC.

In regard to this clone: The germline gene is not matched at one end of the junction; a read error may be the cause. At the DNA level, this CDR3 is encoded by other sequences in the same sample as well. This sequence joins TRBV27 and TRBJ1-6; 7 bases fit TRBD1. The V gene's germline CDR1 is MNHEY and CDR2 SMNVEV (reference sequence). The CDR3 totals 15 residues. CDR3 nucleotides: TGTGCCAGCAGTAGGGGGACAGTCTATAATTCCCCCCTCCACTTT. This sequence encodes CASSRGTVYNSPLHF.

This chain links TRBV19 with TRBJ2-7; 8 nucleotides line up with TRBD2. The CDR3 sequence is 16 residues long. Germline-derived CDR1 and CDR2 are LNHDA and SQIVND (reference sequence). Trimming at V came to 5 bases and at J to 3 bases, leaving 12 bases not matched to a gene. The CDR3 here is CASSPRGGAGGYEQYF. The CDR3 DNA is TGTGCCAGTAGTCCCCGTGGAGGGGCGGGGGGCTACGAGCAGTACTTC.

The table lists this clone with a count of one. The CDR3 coding sequence is TGTGCCAGACGGACTAGCGGCAGCTACGAGCAGTACTTC. Encoded protein: CARRTSGSYEQYF. The rearrangement links TRBV2 to TRBJ2-7, with 10 bases aligning to TRBD2. CDR3 length: 13 amino acids. Germline lookup yields CDR1 SNHLY and CDR2 FYNNEI. V gave up 9 bases and J gave up 3 bases; unmatched junction bases: 5.

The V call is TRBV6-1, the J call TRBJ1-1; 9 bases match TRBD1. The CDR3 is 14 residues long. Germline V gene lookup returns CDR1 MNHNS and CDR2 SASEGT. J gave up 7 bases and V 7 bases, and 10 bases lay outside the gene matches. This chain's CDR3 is CASKEGTGPLEAFF. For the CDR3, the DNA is TGTGCCAGCAAAGAAGGGACAGGGCCCCTTGAAGCTTTCTTT.

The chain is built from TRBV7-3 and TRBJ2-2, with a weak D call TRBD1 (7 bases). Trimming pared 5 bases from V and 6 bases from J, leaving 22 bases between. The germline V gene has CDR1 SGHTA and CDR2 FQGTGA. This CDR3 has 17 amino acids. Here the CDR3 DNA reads TGTGCCAGCAGCCCCTTGGCGGGGACAGTTAATGCCGGGGAGCTGTTTTTT. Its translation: CASSPLAGTVNAGELFF.

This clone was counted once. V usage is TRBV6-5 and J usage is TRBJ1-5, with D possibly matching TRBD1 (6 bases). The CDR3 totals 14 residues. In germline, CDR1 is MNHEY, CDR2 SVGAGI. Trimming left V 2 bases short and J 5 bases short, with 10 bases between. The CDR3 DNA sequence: TGTGCCAGCAGTTACGGGGGCCAGGATCAGCCCCAGCATTTT. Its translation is CASSYGGQDQPQHF.

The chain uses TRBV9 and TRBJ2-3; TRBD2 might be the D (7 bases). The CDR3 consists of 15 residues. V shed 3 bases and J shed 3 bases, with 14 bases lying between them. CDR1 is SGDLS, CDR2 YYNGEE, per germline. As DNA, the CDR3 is TGTGCCAGCAGCGATCGGACTAGGGGGACAGATACGCAGTATTTT. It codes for CASSDRTRGTDTQYF. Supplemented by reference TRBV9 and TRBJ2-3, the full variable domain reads DSGVTQTPKHLITATGQRVTLRCSPRSGDLSVYWYQQSLDQGLQFLIQYYNGEERAKGNILERFSAQQFPDLHSELNLSSLELGDSALYFCASSDRTRGTDTQYFGPGTRLTVL.

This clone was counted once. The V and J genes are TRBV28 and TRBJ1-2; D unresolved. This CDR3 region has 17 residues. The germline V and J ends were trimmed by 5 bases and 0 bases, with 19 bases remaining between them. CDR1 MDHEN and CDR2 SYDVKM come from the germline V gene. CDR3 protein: CASSPLQVWRPNYGYTF. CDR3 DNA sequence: TGTGCCAGCAGTCCCCTCCAAGTTTGGCGGCCTAACTATGGCTACACCTTC.

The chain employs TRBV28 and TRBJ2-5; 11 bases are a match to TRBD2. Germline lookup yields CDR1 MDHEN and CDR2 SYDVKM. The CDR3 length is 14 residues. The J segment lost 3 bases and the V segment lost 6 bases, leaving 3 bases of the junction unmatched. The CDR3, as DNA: TGTGCCAGCAGCCAGGGACTAGCGGAAGAGACCCAGTACTTC. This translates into CASSQGLAEETQYF.

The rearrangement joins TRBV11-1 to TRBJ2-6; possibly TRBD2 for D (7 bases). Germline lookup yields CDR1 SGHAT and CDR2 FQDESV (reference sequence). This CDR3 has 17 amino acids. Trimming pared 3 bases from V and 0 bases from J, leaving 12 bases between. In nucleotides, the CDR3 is TGTGCCAGCAGCTTGCGGGGGCCTTCCTCTGGGGCCAACGTCCTGACTTTC. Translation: CASSLRGPSSGANVLTF.

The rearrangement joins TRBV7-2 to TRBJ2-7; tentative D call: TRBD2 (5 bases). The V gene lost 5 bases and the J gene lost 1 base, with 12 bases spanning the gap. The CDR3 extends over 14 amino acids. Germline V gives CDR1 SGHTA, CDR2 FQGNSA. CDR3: CASSPLASSYEQYF. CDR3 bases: TGTGCCAGCAGCCCCTTAGCGTCTTCCTACGAGCAGTACTTC.

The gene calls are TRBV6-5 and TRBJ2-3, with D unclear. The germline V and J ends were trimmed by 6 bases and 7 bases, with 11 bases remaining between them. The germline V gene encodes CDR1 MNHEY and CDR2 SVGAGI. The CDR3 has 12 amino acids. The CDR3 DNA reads TGTGCCAGCAGGGCCTCCGGGTATACGCAGTATTTT. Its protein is CASRASGYTQYF.

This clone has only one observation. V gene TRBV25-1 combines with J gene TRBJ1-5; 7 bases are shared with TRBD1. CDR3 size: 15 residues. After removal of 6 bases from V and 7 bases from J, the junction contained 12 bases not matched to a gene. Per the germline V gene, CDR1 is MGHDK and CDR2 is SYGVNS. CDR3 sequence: CASSPTGTVGQPQHF. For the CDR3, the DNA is TGTGCCAGCAGCCCTACCGGGACAGTCGGGCAGCCCCAGCATTTT.

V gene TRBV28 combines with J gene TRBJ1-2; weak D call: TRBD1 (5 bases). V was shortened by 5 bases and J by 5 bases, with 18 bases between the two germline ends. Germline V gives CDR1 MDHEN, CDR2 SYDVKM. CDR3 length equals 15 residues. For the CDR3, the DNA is TGTGCCAGCAGTACTTCTCCGCCCCGGGGGTATGGCTACACCTTC. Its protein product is CASSTSPPRGYGYTF.

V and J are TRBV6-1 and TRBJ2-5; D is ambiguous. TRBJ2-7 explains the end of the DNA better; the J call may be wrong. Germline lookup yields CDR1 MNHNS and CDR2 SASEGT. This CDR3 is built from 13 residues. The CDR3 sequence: CASSEAPPYEQYF. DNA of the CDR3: TGTGCCAGCAGTGAAGCGCCCCCCTACGAGCAGTACTTC.

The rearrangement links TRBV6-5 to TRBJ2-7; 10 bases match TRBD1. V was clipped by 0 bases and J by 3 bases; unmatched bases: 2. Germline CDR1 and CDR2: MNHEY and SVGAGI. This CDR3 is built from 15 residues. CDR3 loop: CASSYSGQGVYEQYF. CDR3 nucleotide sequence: TGTGCCAGCAGTTACTCTGGACAGGGGGTCTACGAGCAGTACTTC.

CDR3 region: CASSLAFGGAEAFF. In DNA form, the CDR3 reads TGTGCCAGCAGCTTAGCATTCGGCGGGGCTGAAGCTTTCTTT. This chain links TRBV11-2 with TRBJ1-1; no clear D. Germline CDR1 SGHAT, CDR2 FQNNGV. Trimming left V 1 base short and J 6 bases short, with 12 bases between. This CDR3 is 14 amino acids long. Supplemented by reference TRBV11-2 and TRBJ1-1, the full variable domain reads EAGVAQSPRYKIIEKRQSVAFWCNPISGHATLYWYQQILGQGPKLLIQFQNNGVVDDSQLPKDRFSAERLKGVDSTLKIQPAKLEDSAVYLCASSLAFGGAEAFFGQGTRLTVV.

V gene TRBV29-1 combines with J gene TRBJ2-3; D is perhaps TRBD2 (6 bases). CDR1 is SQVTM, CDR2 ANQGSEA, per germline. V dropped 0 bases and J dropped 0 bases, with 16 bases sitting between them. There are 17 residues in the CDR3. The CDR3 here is CSVEDASGVHSTDTQYF. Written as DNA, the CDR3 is TGCAGCGTTGAAGATGCATCGGGAGTTCACAGCACAGATACGCAGTATTTT.

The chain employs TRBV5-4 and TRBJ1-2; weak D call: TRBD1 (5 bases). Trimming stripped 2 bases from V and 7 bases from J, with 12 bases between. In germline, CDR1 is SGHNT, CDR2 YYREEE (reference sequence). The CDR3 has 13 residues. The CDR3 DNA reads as TGTGCCAGCAGCTTCGAGACAGCTTCTGGCTACACCTTC. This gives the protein CASSFETASGYTF.

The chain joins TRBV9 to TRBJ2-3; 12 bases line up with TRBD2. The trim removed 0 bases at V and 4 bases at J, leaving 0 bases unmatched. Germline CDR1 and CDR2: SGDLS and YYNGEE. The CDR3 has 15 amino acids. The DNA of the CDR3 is TGTGCCAGCAGCGTAGGACTAGCGGGGGCAGATACGCAGTATTTT. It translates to CASSVGLAGADTQYF.

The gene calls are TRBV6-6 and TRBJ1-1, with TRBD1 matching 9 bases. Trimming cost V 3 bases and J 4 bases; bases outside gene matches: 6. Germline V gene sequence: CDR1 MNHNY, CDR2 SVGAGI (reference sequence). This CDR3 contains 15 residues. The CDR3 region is CASSYPGTGSTEAFF. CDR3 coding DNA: TGTGCCAGCAGTTATCCCGGGACAGGGAGCACTGAAGCTTTCTTT.

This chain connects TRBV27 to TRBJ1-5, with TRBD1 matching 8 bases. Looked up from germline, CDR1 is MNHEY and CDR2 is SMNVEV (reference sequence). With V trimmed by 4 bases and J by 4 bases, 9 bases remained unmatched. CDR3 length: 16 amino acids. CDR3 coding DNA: TGTGCCAGCAGTTCCCCATACCAGGGGGCAAATCAGCCCCAGCATTTT. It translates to CASSSPYQGANQPQHF.

CDR3 sequence (DNA): TGTGCCAGCAGCTCTGTGAAGGGGAGGGGTGCCTATGGCTACACCTTC. Translating gives CASSSVKGRGAYGYTF. The chain joins TRBV11-2 to TRBJ1-2; possible D gene TRBD1, 5 bases. Germline CDR1 reads SGHAT; CDR2 reads FQNNGV. Trimming removed 4 bases at V and 4 bases at J, with 19 bases between. The CDR3 runs 16 residues.